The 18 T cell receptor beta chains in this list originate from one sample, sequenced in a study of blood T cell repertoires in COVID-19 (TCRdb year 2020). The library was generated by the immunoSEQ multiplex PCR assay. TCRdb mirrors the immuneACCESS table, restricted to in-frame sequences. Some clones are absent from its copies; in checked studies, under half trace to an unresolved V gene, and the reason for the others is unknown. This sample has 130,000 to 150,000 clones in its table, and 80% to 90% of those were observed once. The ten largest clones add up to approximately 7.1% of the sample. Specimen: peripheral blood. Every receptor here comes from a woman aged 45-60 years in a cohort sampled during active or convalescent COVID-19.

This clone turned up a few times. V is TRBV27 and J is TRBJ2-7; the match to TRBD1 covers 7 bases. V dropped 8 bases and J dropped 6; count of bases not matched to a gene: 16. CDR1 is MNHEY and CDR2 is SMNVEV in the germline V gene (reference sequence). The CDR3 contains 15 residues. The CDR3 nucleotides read TGTGCCAGCGCACTCTCGCAGGGGGTGTTTTCCGAGCAGTACTTC. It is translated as CASALSQGVFSEQYF.

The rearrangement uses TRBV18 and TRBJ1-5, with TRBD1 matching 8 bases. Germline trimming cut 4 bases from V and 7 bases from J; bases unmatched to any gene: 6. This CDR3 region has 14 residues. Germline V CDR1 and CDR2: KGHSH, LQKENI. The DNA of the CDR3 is TGTGCCAGCTCACGAACAGGGGGGCCCCAGCCCCAGCATTTT. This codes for CASSRTGGPQPQHF. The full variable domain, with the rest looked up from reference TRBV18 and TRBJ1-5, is NAGVMQNPRHLVRRRGQEARLRCSPMKGHSHVYWYRQLPEEGLKFMVYLQKENIIDESGMPKERFSAEFPKEGPSILRIQQVVRGDSAAYFCASSRTGGPQPQHFGDGTRLSIL.

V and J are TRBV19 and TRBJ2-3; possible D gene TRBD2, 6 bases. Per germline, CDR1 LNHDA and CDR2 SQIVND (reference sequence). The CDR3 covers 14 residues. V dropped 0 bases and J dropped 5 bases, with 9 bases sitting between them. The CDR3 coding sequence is TGTGCCAGTAGTATAGAGGGGGGATTAGATACGCAGTATTTT. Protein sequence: CASSIEGGLDTQYF.

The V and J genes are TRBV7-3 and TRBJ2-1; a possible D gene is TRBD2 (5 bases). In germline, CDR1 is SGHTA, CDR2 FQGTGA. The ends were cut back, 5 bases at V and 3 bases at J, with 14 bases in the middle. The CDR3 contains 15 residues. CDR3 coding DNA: TGTGCCAGCAGCGTGGGGAGCCCTGACTACAATGAGCAGTTCTTC. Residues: CASSVGSPDYNEQFF.

The chain's CDR3 is CASSYSMGLTEETQYF. The DNA for the CDR3 is TGTGCCAGCAGTTACTCGATGGGACTGACAGAAGAGACCCAGTACTTC. The V and J genes are TRBV6-5 and TRBJ2-5; a weak D match, TRBD2 (6 bases). V shed 0 bases and J shed 3 bases, with 14 bases lying between them. The CDR3 extends over 16 amino acids. CDR1 and CDR2 from the germline V gene are MNHEY and SVGAGI.

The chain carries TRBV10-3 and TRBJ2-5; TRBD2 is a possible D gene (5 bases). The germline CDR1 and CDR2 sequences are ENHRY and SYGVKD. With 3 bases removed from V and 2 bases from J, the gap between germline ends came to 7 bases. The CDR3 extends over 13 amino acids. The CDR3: CAISEKRQETQYF. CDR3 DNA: TGTGCCATCAGTGAAAAGCGGCAAGAGACCCAGTACTTC.

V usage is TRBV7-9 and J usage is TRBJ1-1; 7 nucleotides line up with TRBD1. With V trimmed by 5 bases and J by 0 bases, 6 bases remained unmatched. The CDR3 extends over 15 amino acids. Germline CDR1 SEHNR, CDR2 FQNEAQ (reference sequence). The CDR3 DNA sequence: TGTGCCAGCAGCGCAGGACAGGACATGAACACTGAAGCTTTCTTT. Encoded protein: CASSAGQDMNTEAFF.

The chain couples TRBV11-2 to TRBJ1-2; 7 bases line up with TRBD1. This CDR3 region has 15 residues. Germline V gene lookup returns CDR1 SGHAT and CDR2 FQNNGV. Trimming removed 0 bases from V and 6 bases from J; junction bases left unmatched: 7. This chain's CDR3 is CASSLDPQGRNGYTF. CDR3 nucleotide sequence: TGTGCCAGCAGCTTAGATCCACAGGGGAGGAATGGCTACACCTTC.

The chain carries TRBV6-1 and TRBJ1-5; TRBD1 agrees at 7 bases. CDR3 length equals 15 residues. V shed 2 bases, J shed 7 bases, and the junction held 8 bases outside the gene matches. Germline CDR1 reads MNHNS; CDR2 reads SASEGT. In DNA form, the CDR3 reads TGTGCCAGCAGTGAATTTACAGGGGATGAACAGCCCCAGCATTTT. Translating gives CASSEFTGDEQPQHF.

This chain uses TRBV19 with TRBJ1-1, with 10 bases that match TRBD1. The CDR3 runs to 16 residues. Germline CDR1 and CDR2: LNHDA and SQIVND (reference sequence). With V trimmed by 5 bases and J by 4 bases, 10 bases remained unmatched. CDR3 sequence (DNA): TGTGCCAGTAGTGGGACAGGGGAGATTTCGAGCACTGAAGCTTTCTTT. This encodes CASSGTGEISSTEAFF.

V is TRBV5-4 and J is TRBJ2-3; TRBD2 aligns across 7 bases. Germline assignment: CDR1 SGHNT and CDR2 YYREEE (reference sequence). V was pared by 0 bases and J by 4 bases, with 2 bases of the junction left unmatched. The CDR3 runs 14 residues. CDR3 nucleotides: TGTGCCAGCAGCTTGGGTGGGGGGGCAGATACGCAGTATTTT. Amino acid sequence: CASSLGGGADTQYF.

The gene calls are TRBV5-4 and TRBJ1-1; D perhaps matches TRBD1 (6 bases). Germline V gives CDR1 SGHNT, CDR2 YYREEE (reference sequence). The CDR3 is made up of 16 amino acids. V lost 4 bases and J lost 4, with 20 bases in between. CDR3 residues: CASSHTSGGAVTEAFF. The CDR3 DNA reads TGTGCCAGCAGCCACACTTCGGGGGGGGCGGTCACTGAAGCTTTCTTT.

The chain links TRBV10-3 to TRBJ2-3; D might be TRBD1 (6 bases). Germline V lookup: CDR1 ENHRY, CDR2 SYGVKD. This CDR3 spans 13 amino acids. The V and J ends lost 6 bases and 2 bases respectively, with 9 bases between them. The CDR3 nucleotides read TGTGCCATCAGGGGGGCCCCCACAGATACGCAGTATTTT. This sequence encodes CAIRGAPTDTQYF.

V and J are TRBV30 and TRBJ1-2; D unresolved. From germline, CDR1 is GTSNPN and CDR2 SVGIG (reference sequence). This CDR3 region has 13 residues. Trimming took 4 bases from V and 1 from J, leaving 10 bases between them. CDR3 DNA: TGTGCCTGGATAAGAAGCCTTAACTATGGCTACACCTTC. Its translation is CAWIRSLNYGYTF.

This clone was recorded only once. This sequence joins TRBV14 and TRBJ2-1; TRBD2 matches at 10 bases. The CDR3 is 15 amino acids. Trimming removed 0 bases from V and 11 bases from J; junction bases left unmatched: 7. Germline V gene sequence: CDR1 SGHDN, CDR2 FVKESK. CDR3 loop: CASSQDQAGGHKQFF. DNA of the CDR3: TGTGCCAGCAGCCAAGATCAAGCGGGGGGGCATAAGCAGTTCTTC.

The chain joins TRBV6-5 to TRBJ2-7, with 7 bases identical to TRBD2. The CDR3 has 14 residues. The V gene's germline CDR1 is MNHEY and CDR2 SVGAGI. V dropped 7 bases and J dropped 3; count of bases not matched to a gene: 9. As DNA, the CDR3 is TGTGCCAGCAACTTGGGGGGGAATGACTACGAGCAGTACTTC. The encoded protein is CASNLGGNDYEQYF.

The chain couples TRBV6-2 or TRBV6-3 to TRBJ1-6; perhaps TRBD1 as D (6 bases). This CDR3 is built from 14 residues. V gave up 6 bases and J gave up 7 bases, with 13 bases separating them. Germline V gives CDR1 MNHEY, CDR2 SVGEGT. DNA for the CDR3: TGTGCCAGCAGCCGCTGGGGGCTGAATTCACCCCTCCACTTT. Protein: CASSRWGLNSPLHF.

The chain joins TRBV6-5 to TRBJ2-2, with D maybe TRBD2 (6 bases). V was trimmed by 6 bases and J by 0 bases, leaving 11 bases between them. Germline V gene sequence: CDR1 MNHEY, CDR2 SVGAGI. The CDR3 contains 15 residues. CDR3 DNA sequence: TGTGCCAGCAGCCTAGCGTTATCGAACACCGGGGAGCTGTTTTTT. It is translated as CASSLALSNTGELFF.